A single sample gave rise to the 20 T cell receptor beta chains below, sequenced in a study of CD8 T cells in ankylosing spondylitis. MiXCR, run by TCRdb on the 5' RACE reads, gives a single entry per CDR3 protein. The sample records approximately 110,000 distinct CDR3 sequences, around 24% being singletons. Sequences were obtained from synovial fluid, either unsorted or a sorted T cell fraction (not recorded which). These receptor sequences come from a male donor with ankylosing spondylitis.

Ten or more counts support this clonotype. The chain employs TRBV4-2 and TRBJ2-1; TRBD2 aligns across 14 bases. Germline V gene lookup returns CDR1 LGHNA and CDR2 YNFKEQ. The junction had 12 bases not matched to a gene; V was cut back by 1 base and J by 4 bases. The CDR3 contains 20 residues. The CDR3 DNA sequence: TGTGCCAGCAGCCAAGGCGCGGGACTAGCGGGAGTCGGCTTATACAATGAGCAGTTCTTC. Residues: CASSQGAGLAGVGLYNEQFF.

The V and J genes are TRBV28 and TRBJ1-1; D is unclear. Between the trimmed V and J ends, which lost 4 bases and 11 bases, there was a span of 14 bases. This CDR3 has 12 residues. Looked up from germline, CDR1 is MDHEN and CDR2 is SYDVKM. The CDR3 region is CASSSPNRSAFF. CDR3 DNA sequence: TGTGCCAGCAGTTCCCCCAATCGGAGCGCTTTCTTT.

The chain employs TRBV14 and TRBJ2-1; TRBD2 agrees at 12 bases. This CDR3 has 17 amino acids. Looked up from germline, CDR1 is SGHDN and CDR2 is FVKESK. The junction had 9 bases not matched to a gene; V was cut back by 0 bases and J by 9 bases. CDR3 in DNA: TGTGCCAGCAGCCAAGATCTAACTAGCGGGAGGAGAGGTGAGCAGTTCTTC. This sequence encodes CASSQDLTSGRRGEQFF.

The table lists this clonotype with a few counts. DNA of the CDR3: TGCGCCAGCAGTCTGGGACAGGGTTCATATAGCAATCAGCCCCAGCATTTT. Translating it yields CASSLGQGSYSNQPQHF. The chain is built from TRBV23-1 and TRBJ1-5; TRBD1 matches at 9 bases. Being an ORF, TRBV23-1 has a function that is uncertain. The length of the CDR3 is 17 residues. V lost 4 bases and J lost 0; bases outside the gene matches: 7.

This clonotype has more than one count but fewer than ten. The chain is built from TRBV20-1 and TRBJ2-3; maybe TRBD1 (6 bases). Germline CDR1 and CDR2: DFQATT and SNEGSKA (reference sequence). Trimming pared 0 bases from V and 2 bases from J, leaving 12 bases between. This CDR3 has 15 amino acids. This CDR3 is CSARDLRTDTDTQYF. CDR3 DNA: TGCAGTGCTAGAGATCTGAGGACAGACACAGATACGCAGTATTTT.

This sequence joins TRBV10-2 and TRBJ2-1; 12 bases match TRBD2. V shed 6 bases, J shed 3 bases, and the junction held 6 bases outside the gene matches. CDR1 is WSHSY, CDR2 SAAADI, per germline. The CDR3 runs to 16 residues. The CDR3 spells CASRRLAGENYNEQFF. The CDR3 bases are TGCGCCAGCAGACGACTAGCGGGAGAGAACTACAATGAGCAGTTCTTC.

This clonotype was recorded a few times. The chain carries TRBV2 and TRBJ2-3; perhaps TRBD2 as D (7 bases). The V gene lost 11 bases and the J gene lost 0 bases, with 9 bases spanning the gap. Looked up from germline, CDR1 is SNHLY and CDR2 is FYNNEI. CDR3 length: 12 residues. CDR3: CAGGGSTDTQYF. CDR3 nucleotide sequence: TGTGCCGGCGGGGGCAGCACAGATACGCAGTATTTT.

This clonotype was detected many times. The genes are TRBV20-1 and TRBJ1-3; a possible D gene is TRBD1 (6 bases). Trimming shortened V by 6 bases and J by 0 bases, and 15 bases separated the two germline ends. This CDR3 comprises 15 residues. Germline values: CDR1 DFQATT, CDR2 SNEGSKA (reference sequence). CDR3 nucleotides: TGCAGTGCACTACCGGGACAAGGCTCTGGAAACACCATATATTTT. This encodes CSALPGQGSGNTIYF.

This chain connects TRBV7-6 to TRBJ2-1; 7 bases are a match to TRBD2. The CDR3 contains 16 residues. V dropped 5 bases and J dropped 5; count of bases not matched to a gene: 12. Germline V gives CDR1 SGHVS, CDR2 FNYEAQ. This CDR3 is CASSPRVSGFDNEQFF. The DNA of the CDR3 is TGTGCCAGCAGCCCTCGGGTTAGCGGGTTCGACAATGAGCAGTTCTTC.

This chain joins TRBV21-1 and TRBJ2-7; TRBD2 was called by the table and not checked on the DNA. TRBV21-1 is a documented pseudogene. The CDR3 extends over 12 amino acids. CDR3 DNA: TGTGCTGTTGGCGGGAGAGTGTACGAGCAGTACGTC. It translates to CAVGGRVYEQYV.

V usage is TRBV28 and J usage is TRBJ1-5; 7 bases agree with TRBD1. This CDR3 is built from 17 residues. Germline CDR1 and CDR2: MDHEN and SYDVKM. Germline trimming cut 2 bases from V and 1 base from J; bases unmatched to any gene: 8. Here the CDR3 DNA reads TGTGCCAGCAGTTTACTCCAGGGACAGACGAGCAATCAGCCCCAGCATTTT. Protein sequence: CASSLLQGQTSNQPQHF.

The chain combines TRBV2 with TRBJ2-2; 12 bases match TRBD2. Looked up from germline, CDR1 is SNHLY and CDR2 is FYNNEI. V was clipped by 7 bases and J by 9 bases; unmatched bases: 6. This CDR3 comprises 14 residues. CDR3 region: CASTRLAGVRELFF. CDR3 sequence (DNA): TGTGCCAGCACCAGACTAGCGGGAGTACGGGAGCTGTTTTTT.

The genes are TRBV6-5 and TRBJ2-1; no clear D. The germline V gene has CDR1 MNHEY and CDR2 SVGAGI. Deletions cut 0 bases from V and 6 bases from J, with 9 bases between. The CDR3 totals 14 residues. CDR3 nucleotides: TGTGCCAGCAGTTACTCAGGGATGGGCAATGAGCAGTTCTTC. This translates into CASSYSGMGNEQFF.

This clonotype was seen a handful of times. The chain uses TRBV20-1 and TRBJ2-7; the match to TRBD2 covers 9 bases. The V gene end was trimmed by 2 bases and the J gene end by 7 bases; junction bases not matched to a gene: 12. The CDR3 has 15 residues. CDR1 and CDR2 (germline): DFQATT, SNEGSKA (reference sequence). For the CDR3, the DNA is TGCAGTGCTAGACCCCTCGGGGCGGGGGGGTCGGAGCAGTACTTC. Its protein is CSARPLGAGGSEQYF.

The chain carries TRBV3-1 and TRBJ2-1, with 9 bases fitting TRBD1. V lost 5 bases and J lost 7; bases outside the gene matches: 9. Germline CDR1 and CDR2: LGHDT and YNNKEL (reference sequence). The CDR3 is made up of 15 amino acids. DNA of the CDR3: TGTGCCAGCAGCTTTGTAAGGACAGGGGCAAATGAGCAGTTCTTC. It specifies CASSFVRTGANEQFF.

This chain connects TRBV7-6 to TRBJ2-3; possible D gene TRBD2, 5 bases. CDR1 is SGHVS and CDR2 is FNYEAQ in the germline V gene. V was cut by 2 bases and J by 0 bases, with 9 bases left in between. This CDR3 is built from 15 residues. CDR3 DNA sequence: TGTGCCAGCAGCTTAAGGTGGACTAGCACAGATACGCAGTATTTT. Its protein is CASSLRWTSTDTQYF.

The chain couples TRBV2 to TRBJ2-7, with a weak D call TRBD1 (8 bases). CDR3 length: 14 residues. From germline, CDR1 is SNHLY and CDR2 FYNNEI. The V end lost 7 bases, the J end lost 2 bases, and 15 bases lay between the germline ends. CDR3 bases: TGTGCCAGCACCAGGGGGCGGGAGACCTACGAGCAGTACTTC. It yields the protein CASTRGRETYEQYF.

The chain is built from TRBV11-3 and TRBJ2-2; 10 bases line up with TRBD2. This CDR3 comprises 15 residues. V trimming: 6 bases; J trimming: 3 bases; junction bases outside the gene matches: 4. The germline CDR1 and CDR2 sequences are SGHNT and YENEEA. CDR3 protein: CASRQGLADTGELFF. For the CDR3, the DNA is TGTGCCAGCAGACAAGGACTAGCGGACACCGGGGAGCTGTTTTTT.

There are a few counts of this clonotype. This chain uses TRBV5-1 with TRBJ2-5; no definite D call. This CDR3 is built from 14 residues. V lost 6 bases and J 0 bases, leaving 12 bases between the germline ends. Germline assignment: CDR1 SGHRS and CDR2 YFSETQ. As DNA, the CDR3 is TGCGCCAGCAAACCGACGCCGAACCAAGAGACCCAGTACTTC. Protein sequence: CASKPTPNQETQYF.

The chain has TRBV4-2 and TRBJ2-1, with 8 bases lining up with TRBD2. V lost 2 bases to trimming and J lost 9 bases; unmatched junction nucleotides: 6. Germline lookup yields CDR1 LGHNA and CDR2 YNFKEQ. The CDR3 sequence is 14 residues long. The DNA of the CDR3 is TGTGCCAGCAGCCAAAGGGAGGCGGGGGGTGAGCAGTTCTTC. It yields the protein CASSQREAGGEQFF.